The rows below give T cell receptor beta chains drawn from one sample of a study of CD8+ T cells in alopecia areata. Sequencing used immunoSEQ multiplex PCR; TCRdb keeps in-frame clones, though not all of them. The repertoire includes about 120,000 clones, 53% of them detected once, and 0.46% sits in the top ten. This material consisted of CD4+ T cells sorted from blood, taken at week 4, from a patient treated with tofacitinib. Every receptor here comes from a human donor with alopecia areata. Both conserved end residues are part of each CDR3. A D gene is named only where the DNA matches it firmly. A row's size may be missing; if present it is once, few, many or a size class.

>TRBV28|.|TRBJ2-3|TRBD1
TGTGCCAGCAGTGGGACAGGTCCTTCAAAAATTAGCACAGATACGCAGTATTTT
CASSGTGPSKISTDTQYF
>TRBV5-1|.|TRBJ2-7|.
TGCGCCAGCAGCTCCAGGGGGGGATCCTACGAGCAGTACTTC
CASSSRGGSYEQYF
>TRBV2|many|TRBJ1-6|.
TGTGCCAGCATGGGAGATCATAATTCACCCCTCCACTTT
CASMGDHNSPLHF
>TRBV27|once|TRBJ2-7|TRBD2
TGTGCCAGCAGTCCCGGGACTAGCGGGGGAGGGGAGCAGTACTTC
CASSPGTSGGGEQYF
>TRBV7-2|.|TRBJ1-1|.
TGTGCCAGCAGCTGGGGCAGGGCGAACACTGAAGCTTTCTTT
CASSWGRANTEAFF
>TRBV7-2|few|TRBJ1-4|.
TGTGCCAGCAGCTTACGGAGGGATTTGACTAATGAAAAACTGTTTTTT
CASSLRRDLTNEKLFF
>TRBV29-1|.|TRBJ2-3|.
TGCAGCGTTGGGGGGAGCCAATTCGCCCACACAGATACGCAGTATTTT
CSVGGSQFAHTDTQYF
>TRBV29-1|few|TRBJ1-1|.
TGCAGCGCTTTGACGGTTGAAGCTTTCTTT
CSALTVEAFF
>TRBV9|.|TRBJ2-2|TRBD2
TGTGCCAGCAGCTATAACGGACTAGCGGGGGTCACCGGGGAGCTGTTTTTT
CASSYNGLAGVTGELFF
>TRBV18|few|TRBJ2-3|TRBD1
TGTGCCAGCTCACCAATGACAGGGGGCGCATCTGATACGCAGTATTTT
CASSPMTGGASDTQYF
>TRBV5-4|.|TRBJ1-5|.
TGTGCCAGCAGCTTGTGTCAGAGGGGATCGTATAGGAATCAGCCCCAGCATTTT
CASSLCQRGSYRNQPQHF
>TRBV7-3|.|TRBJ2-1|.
TGTGCCAGCAGCTTAGGGAGCGGTCCCTACAATGAGCAGTTCTTC
CASSLGSGPYNEQFF
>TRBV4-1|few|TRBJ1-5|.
TGCGCCAGCAGCGATGCCTGGACAGCCAGAAGCAATCAGCCCCAGCATTTT
CASSDAWTARSNQPQHF
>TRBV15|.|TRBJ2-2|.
TGTGCCACCAGCAGAGTTGGGGCTAGGCCCACCGGGGAGCTGTTTTTT
CATSRVGARPTGELFF
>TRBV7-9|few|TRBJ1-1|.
TGTGCCAGCAGCTTGGGGACGGAGGGGACTGAAGCTTTCTTT
CASSLGTEGTEAFF
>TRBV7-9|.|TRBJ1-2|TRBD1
TGTGCCAGCAGCGAACAGGGAGGGGGCGGCTACACCTTC
CASSEQGGGGYTF
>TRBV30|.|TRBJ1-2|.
TGTGCCTGGAGGGCCTCACTAAAGGACTATGGCTACACCTTC
CAWRASLKDYGYTF
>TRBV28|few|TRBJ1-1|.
TGTGCCAGCAGTTTACGGGATGAAGCTTTCTTT
CASSLRDEAFF
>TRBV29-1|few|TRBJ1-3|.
TGCAGCGTTGAGGGCCGGGCCGCCGGAAACACCATATATTTT
CSVEGRAAGNTIYF
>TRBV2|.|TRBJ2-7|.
TGTGCCAGCAGTGAACAGGGCCGGGAGCAGTACTTC
CASSEQGREQYF
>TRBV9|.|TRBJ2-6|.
TGTGCCAGCCATTCAAGCAGGGAACATGTCTCTGGGGCCAACGTCCTGACTTTC
CASHSSREHVSGANVLTF
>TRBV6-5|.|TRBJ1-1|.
TGTGCCAGCAGTTACACCCCCGGGACAAGTACCGAAGCTTTCTTT
CASSYTPGTSTEAFF